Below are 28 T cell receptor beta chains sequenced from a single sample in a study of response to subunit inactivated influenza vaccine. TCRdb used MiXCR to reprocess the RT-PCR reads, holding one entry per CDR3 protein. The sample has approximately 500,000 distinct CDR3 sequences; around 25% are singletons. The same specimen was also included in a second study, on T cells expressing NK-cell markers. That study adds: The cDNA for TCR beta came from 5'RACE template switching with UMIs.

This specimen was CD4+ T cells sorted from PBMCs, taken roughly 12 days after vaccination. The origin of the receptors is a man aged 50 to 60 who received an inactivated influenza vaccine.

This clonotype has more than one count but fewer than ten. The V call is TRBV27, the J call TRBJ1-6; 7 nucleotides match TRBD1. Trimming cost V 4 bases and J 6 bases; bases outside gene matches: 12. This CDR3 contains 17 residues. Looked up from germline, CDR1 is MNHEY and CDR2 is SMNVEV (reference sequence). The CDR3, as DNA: TGTGCCAGCAGTTCGCCGTTACAGGGGACGGGTAATTCACCCCTCCACTTT. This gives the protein CASSSPLQGTGNSPLHF.

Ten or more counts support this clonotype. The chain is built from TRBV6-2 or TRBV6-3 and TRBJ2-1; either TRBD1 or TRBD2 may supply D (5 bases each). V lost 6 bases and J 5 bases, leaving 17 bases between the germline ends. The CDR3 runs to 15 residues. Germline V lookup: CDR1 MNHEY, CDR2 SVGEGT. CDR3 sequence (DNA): TGTGCCAGCAGACGTCCCGGGACGGAAAACAATGAGCAGTTCTTC. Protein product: CASRRPGTENNEQFF.

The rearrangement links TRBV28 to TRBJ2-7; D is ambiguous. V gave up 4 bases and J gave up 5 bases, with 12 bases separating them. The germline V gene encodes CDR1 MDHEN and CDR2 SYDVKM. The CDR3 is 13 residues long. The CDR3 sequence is CASSSRLRDEQYF. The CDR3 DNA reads TGTGCCAGCAGTTCCCGGCTTAGGGACGAGCAGTACTTC.

Here the CDR3 DNA reads TGTGCCAGCAGTCCTACGGTAGGGACTAGCACAGATACGCAGTATTTT. Translated: CASSPTVGTSTDTQYF. The V and J genes are TRBV9 and TRBJ2-3; D might be TRBD2 (6 bases). V dropped 5 bases and J dropped 0 bases, with 16 bases sitting between them. CDR3 size: 16 residues. The germline CDR1 and CDR2 sequences are SGDLS and YYNGEE.

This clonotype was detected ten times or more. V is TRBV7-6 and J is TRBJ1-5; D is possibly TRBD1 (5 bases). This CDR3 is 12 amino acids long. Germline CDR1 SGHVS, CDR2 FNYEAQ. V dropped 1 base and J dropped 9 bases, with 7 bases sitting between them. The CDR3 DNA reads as TGTGCCAGCAGCTTAGGCCAGGGGCCCCAGCATTTT. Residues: CASSLGQGPQHF.

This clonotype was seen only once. In nucleotides, the CDR3 is TGTGCCAGCAGTGCCCGGGACTCTCTGAACACTGAAGCTTTCTTT. Protein sequence: CASSARDSLNTEAFF. This chain connects TRBV6-2 or TRBV6-3 to TRBJ1-1; a possible D gene is TRBD1 (5 bases). V was pared by 5 bases and J by 0 bases, with 13 bases between. This CDR3 is 15 amino acids long. Germline V gene lookup returns CDR1 MNHEY and CDR2 SVGEGT.

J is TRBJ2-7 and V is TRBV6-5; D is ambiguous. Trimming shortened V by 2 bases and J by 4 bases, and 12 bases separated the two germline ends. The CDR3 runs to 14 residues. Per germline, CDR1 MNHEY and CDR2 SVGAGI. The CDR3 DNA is TGTGCCAGCAGTTACGGGCAGAGTAAATACGAGCAGTACTTC. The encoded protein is CASSYGQSKYEQYF.

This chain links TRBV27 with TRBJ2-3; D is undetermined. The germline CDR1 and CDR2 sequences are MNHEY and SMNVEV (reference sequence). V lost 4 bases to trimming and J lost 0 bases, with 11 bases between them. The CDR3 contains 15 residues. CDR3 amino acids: CASSWTPVSTDTQYF. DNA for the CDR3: TGTGCCAGCAGTTGGACCCCGGTCAGCACAGATACGCAGTATTTT.

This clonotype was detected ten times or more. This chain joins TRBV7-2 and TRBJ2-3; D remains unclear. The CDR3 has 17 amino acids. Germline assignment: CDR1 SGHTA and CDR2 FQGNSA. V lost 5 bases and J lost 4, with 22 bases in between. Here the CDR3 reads CASSLRSPILWADTQYF. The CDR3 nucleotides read TGTGCCAGCAGCCTCAGGTCCCCCATTTTGTGGGCAGATACGCAGTATTTT.

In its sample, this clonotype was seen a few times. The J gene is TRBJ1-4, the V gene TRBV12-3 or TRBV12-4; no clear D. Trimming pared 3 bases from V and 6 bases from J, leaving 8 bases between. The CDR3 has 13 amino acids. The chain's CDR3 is CASSLSGDEKLFF. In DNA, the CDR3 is TGTGCCAGCAGTTTGAGCGGCGATGAAAAACTGTTTTTT.

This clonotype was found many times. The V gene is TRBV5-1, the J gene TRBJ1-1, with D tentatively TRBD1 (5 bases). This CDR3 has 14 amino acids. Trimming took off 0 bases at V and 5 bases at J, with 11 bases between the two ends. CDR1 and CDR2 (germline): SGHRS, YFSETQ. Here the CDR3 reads CASSLGGGRTEAFF. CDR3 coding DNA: TGCGCCAGCAGCTTGGGGGGGGGAAGAACTGAAGCTTTCTTT.

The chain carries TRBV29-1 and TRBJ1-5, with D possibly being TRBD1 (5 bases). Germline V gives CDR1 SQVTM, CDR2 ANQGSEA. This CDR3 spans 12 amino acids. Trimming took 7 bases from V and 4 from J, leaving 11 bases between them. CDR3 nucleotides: TGCAGCGGGGGGGACGGAAATCAGCCCCAGCATTTT. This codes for CSGGDGNQPQHF.

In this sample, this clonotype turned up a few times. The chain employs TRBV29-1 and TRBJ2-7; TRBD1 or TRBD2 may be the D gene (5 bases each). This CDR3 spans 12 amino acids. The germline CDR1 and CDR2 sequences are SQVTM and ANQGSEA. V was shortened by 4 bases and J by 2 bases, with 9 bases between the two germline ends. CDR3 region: CSVVRGPYEQYF. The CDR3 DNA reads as TGCAGCGTTGTTAGGGGACCCTACGAGCAGTACTTC.

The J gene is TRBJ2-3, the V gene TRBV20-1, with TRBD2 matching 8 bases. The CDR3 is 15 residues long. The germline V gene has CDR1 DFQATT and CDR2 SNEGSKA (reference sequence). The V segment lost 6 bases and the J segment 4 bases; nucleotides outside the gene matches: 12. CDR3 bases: TGCAGTGCAGCCCCATCAGCGGGAGTGCCAGATACGCAGTATTTT. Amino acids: CSAAPSAGVPDTQYF.

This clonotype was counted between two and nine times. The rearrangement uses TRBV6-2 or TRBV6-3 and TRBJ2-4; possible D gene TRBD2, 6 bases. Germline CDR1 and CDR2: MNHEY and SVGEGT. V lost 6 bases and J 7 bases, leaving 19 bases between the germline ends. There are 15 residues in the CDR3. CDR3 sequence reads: CASRSTSLIDNIQYF. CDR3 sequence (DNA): TGTGCCAGCAGGTCGACTAGTCTCATTGATAACATTCAGTACTTC.

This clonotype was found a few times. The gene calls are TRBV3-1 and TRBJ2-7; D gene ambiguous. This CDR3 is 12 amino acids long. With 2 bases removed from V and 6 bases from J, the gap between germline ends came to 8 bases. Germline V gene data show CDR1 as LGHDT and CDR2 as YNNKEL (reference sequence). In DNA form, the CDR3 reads TGTGCCAGCAGCCAAAGATTCGTCGAGCAGTACTTC. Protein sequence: CASSQRFVEQYF.

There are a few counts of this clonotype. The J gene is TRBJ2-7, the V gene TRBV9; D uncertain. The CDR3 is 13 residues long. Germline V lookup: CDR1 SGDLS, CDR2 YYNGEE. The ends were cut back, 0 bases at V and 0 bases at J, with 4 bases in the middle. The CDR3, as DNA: TGTGCCAGCAGCGTAGAGAGCTCCTACGAGCAGTACTTC. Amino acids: CASSVESSYEQYF.

The CDR3 protein is CSARRDSYEQYF. Here the CDR3 DNA reads TGCAGTGCTAGACGGGACTCATACGAGCAGTACTTC. The genes are TRBV20-1 and TRBJ2-7; a possible D gene is TRBD2 (6 bases). This CDR3 is built from 12 residues. Trimming stripped 2 bases from V and 4 bases from J, with 9 bases between. Germline CDR1 DFQATT, CDR2 SNEGSKA (reference sequence).

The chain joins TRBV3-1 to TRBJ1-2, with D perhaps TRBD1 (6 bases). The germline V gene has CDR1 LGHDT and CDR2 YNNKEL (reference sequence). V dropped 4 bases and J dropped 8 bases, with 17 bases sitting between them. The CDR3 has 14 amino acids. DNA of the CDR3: TGTGCCAGCAGCCCATACAGGGAGTCATACGGCTACACCTTC. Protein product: CASSPYRESYGYTF.

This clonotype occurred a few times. CDR3 coding DNA: TGTGCCACCAGTGATTTTTCCCGGGACGGCGGTGAGACCCAGTACTTC. It yields the protein CATSDFSRDGGETQYF. J is TRBJ2-5 and V is TRBV24-1; either TRBD1 or TRBD2 may supply D (5 bases each). Trimming took off 1 base at V and 5 bases at J, with 16 bases between the two ends. This CDR3 is 16 amino acids long. Germline V gives CDR1 KGHDR, CDR2 SFDVKD.

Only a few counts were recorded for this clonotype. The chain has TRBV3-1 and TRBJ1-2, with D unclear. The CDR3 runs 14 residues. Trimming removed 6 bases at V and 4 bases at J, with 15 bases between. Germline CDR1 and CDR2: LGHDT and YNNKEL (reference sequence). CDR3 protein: CASRPGGRVYGYTF. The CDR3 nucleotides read TGTGCCAGCAGACCGGGAGGGCGCGTCTATGGCTACACCTTC.

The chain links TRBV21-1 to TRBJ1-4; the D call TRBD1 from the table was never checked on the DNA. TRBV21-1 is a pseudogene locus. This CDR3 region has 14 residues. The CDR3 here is CASRLDRRDEKLFF. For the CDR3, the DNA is TGTGCCAGCAGATTGGACAGGCGGGATGAAAAACTGTTTTTT.

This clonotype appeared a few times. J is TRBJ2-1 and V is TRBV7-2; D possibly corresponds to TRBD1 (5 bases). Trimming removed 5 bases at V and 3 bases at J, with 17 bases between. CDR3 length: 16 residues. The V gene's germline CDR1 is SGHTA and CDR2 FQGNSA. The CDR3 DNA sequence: TGTGCCAGCAGCCCCATGCCAGGGTATGACTACAATGAGCAGTTCTTC. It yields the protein CASSPMPGYDYNEQFF.

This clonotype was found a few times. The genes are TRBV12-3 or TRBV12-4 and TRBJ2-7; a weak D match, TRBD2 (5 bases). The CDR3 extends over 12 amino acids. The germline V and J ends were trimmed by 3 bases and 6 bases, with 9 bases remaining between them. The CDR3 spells CASSFTSVEQYF. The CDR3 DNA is TGTGCCAGCAGTTTTACTAGTGTCGAGCAGTACTTC.

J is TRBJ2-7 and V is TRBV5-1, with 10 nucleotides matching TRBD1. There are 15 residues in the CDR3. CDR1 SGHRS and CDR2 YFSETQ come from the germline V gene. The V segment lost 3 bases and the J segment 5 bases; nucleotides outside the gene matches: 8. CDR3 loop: CASSSSGDRGHEQYF. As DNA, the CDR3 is TGCGCCAGCAGCTCCTCCGGGGACAGGGGTCACGAGCAGTACTTC.

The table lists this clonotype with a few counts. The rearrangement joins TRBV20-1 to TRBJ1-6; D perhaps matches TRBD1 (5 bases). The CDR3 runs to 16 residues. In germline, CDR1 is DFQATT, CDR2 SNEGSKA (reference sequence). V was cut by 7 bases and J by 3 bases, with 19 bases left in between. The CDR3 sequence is CSVIDPQGGYNSPLHF. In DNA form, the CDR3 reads TGCAGTGTCATAGATCCCCAGGGCGGCTATAATTCACCCCTCCACTTT.

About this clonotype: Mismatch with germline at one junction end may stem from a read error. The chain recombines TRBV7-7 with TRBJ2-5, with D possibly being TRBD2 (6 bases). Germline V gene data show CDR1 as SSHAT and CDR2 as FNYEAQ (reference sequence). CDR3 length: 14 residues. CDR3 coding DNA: TGTGCTAGCAGCCAGACGGGGGAGTTGGAGACCCAGTACTTC. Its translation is CASSQTGELETQYF.

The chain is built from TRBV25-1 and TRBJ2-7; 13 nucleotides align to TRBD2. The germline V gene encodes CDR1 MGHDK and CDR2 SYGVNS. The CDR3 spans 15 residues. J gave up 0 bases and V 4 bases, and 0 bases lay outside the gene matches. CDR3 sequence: CASSGTSGGSYEQYF. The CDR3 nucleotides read TGTGCCAGCAGTGGGACTAGCGGGGGCTCCTACGAGCAGTACTTC.